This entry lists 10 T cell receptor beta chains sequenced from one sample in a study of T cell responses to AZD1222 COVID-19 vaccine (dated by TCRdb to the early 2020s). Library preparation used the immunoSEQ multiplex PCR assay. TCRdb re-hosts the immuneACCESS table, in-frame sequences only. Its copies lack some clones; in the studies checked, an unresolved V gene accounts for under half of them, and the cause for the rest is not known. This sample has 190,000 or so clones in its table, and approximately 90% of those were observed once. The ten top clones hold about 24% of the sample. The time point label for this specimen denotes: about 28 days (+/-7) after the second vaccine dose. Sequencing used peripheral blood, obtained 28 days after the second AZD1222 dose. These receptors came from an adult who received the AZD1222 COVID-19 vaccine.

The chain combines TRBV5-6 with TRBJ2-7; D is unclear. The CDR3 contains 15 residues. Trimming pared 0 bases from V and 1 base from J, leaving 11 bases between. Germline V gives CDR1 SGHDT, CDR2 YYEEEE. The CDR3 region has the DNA TGTGCCAGCAGCTTGGGACGGTTTTCTTCCTACGAGCAGTACTTC. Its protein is CASSLGRFSSYEQYF.

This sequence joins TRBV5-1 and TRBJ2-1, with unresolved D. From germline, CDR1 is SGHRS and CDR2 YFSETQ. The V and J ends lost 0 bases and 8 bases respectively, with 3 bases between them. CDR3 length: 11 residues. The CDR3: CASSLDYEQFF. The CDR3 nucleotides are TGCGCCAGCAGCTTGGACTATGAGCAGTTCTTC.

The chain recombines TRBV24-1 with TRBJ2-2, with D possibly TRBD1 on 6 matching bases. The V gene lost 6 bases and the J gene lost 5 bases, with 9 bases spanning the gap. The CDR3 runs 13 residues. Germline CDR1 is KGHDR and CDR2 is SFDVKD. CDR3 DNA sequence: TGTGCCACCAGTCCACAGGGTACCGGGGAGCTGTTTTTT. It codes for CATSPQGTGELFF.

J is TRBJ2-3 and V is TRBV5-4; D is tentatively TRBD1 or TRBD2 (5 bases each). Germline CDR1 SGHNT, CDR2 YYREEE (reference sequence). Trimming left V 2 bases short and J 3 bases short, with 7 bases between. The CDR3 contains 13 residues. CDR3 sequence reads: CASSFEGTDTQYF. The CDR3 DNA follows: TGTGCCAGCAGCTTCGAGGGGACAGATACGCAGTATTTT.

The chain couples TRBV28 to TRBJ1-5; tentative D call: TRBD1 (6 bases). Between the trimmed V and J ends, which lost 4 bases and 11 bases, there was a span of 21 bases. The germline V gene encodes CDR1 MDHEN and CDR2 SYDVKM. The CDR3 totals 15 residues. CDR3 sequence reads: CASSSRDTEREAQHF. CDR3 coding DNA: TGTGCCAGCAGTTCCCGGGACACAGAACGGGAGGCCCAGCATTTT.

The CDR3 sequence: CASSHSAWELFF. The CDR3 DNA follows: TGTGCCAGCAGCCACAGTGCCTGGGAGCTGTTTTTT. The chain carries TRBV28 and TRBJ2-2, with D uncertain. Trimming cost V 6 bases and J 9 bases, with 11 bases left between them. The CDR3 loop spans 12 amino acids. CDR1 is MDHEN, CDR2 SYDVKM, per germline.

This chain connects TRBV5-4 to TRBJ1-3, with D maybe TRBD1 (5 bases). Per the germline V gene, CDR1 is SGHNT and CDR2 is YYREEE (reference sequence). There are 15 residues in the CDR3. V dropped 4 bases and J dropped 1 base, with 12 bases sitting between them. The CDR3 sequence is CASSPGGVSGNTIYF. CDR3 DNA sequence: TGTGCCAGCAGCCCTGGGGGAGTTTCTGGAAACACCATATATTTT.

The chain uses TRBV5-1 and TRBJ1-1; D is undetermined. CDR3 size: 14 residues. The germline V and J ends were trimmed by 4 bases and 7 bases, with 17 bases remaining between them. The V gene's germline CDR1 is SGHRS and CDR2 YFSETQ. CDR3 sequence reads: CASSGLPALDEAFF. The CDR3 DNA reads TGCGCCAGCAGCGGGCTGCCGGCCCTCGATGAAGCTTTCTTT.

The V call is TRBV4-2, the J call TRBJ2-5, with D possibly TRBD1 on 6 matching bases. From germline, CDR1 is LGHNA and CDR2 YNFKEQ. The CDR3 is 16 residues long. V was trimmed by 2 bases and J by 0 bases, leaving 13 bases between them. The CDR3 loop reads CASSQNTGFNQETQYF. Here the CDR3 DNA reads TGTGCCAGCAGCCAAAACACAGGGTTCAACCAAGAGACCCAGTACTTC.

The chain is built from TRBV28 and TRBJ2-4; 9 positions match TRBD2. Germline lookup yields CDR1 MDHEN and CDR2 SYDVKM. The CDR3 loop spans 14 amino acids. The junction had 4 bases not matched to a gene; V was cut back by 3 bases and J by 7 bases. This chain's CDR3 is CASSFPSGGNIQYF. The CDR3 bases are TGTGCCAGCAGTTTTCCGAGCGGGGGGAACATTCAGTACTTC.